A single sample is the source of the 20 T cell receptor beta chains below, sequenced in a study of T cell responses to AZD1222 COVID-19 vaccine. The data were produced by immunoSEQ multiplex PCR, yet TCRdb's version contains in-frame clones alone and is incomplete. The sample carries 150,000 or so clones, around 93% recorded once. The source was peripheral blood, collected on day 0 of AZD1222 vaccination. These receptors originate from an adult in good health.

The chain carries TRBV5-1 and TRBJ1-6, with 9 positions matching TRBD1. This CDR3 has 14 amino acids. The junction had 5 bases not matched to a gene; V was cut back by 6 bases and J by 7 bases. The germline CDR1 and CDR2 sequences are SGHRS and YFSETQ. The CDR3 DNA reads TGCGCCAGCAATCCAGGACAGGGGAATTCACCCCTCCACTTT. Amino acids: CASNPGQGNSPLHF.

The CDR3 loop reads CASSASLGQADGYTF. CDR3 in DNA: TGTGCCAGCAGCGCCTCCCTTGGACAGGCCGATGGCTACACCTTC. V usage is TRBV9 and J usage is TRBJ1-2; 7 bases match TRBD1. The CDR3 consists of 15 residues. The ends lost 3 bases at V and 6 bases at J; junction bases unmatched: 11. CDR1 and CDR2 from the germline V gene are SGDLS and YYNGEE.

This chain connects TRBV6-4 to TRBJ1-1; 7 positions match TRBD1. The germline V gene has CDR1 MRHNA and CDR2 SNTAGT. The CDR3 is made up of 13 amino acids. V was pared by 6 bases and J by 1 base, with 2 bases of the junction left unmatched. DNA of the CDR3: TGTGCCAGCAGCGGACAGGCGAACACTGAAGCTTTCTTT. Translation gives CASSGQANTEAFF.

Comment on this clone: The same CDR3 is also encoded by other DNA sequences in this sample. The CDR3 loop is CASSLQETQYF. The CDR3 region has the DNA TGCGCCAGCAGCCTCCAAGAGACCCAGTACTTC. The chain carries TRBV5-1 and TRBJ2-5; D remains unclear. The CDR3 length is 11 residues. V dropped 4 bases and J dropped 1 base, with 2 bases sitting between them. Germline-derived CDR1 and CDR2 are SGHRS and YFSETQ.

This chain connects TRBV19 to TRBJ2-5; possible D gene TRBD2, 5 bases. The CDR3 runs 14 residues. The V gene lost 1 base and the J gene lost 1 base, with 7 bases spanning the gap. Germline CDR1 reads LNHDA; CDR2 reads SQIVND (reference sequence). In DNA, the CDR3 is TGTGCCAGTAGTATAGGAGGGTTCCAAGAGACCCAGTACTTC. It is translated as CASSIGGFQETQYF. The variable domain in full, completed from reference TRBV19 and TRBJ2-5, reads DGGITQSPKYLFRKEGQNVTLSCEQNLNHDAMYWYRQDPGQGLRLIYYSQIVNDFQKGDIAEGYSVSREKKESFPLTVTSAQKNPTAFYLCASSIGGFQETQYFGPGTRLLVL.

This chain links TRBV20-1 with TRBJ2-5; tentative D call: TRBD2 (5 bases). The CDR3 length is 9 residues. The germline V and J ends were trimmed by 6 bases and 7 bases, with 6 bases remaining between them. Looked up from germline, CDR1 is DFQATT and CDR2 is SNEGSKA (reference sequence). CDR3 in DNA: TGCAGTGCCGGAGGGACCCAGTACTTC. This gives the protein CSAGGTQYF.

The chain uses TRBV5-1 and TRBJ1-4; a possible D gene is TRBD1 (5 bases). CDR1 and CDR2 from the germline V gene are SGHRS and YFSETQ. This CDR3 spans 14 amino acids. Trimming cost V 5 bases and J 6 bases, with 14 bases left between them. The CDR3 region is CASRGAGADEKLFF. In DNA form, the CDR3 reads TGCGCCAGCAGAGGAGCCGGGGCGGATGAAAAACTGTTTTTT. Supplemented by reference TRBV5-1 and TRBJ1-4, the full variable domain reads KAGVTQTPRYLIKTRGQQVTLSCSPISGHRSVSWYQQTPGQGLQFLFEYFSETQRNKGNFPGRFSGRQFSNSRSEMNVSTLELGDSALYLCASRGAGADEKLFFGSGTQLSVL.

V and J are TRBV7-2 and TRBJ2-7; TRBD1 is a possible D gene (6 bases). Germline V gene lookup returns CDR1 SGHTA and CDR2 FQGNSA. This CDR3 has 17 residues. V was shortened by 1 base and J by 7 bases, with 23 bases between the two germline ends. The CDR3 loop reads CASSLGVFGGVLREQYF. CDR3 sequence (DNA): TGTGCCAGCAGCTTAGGGGTATTTGGGGGCGTGCTACGAGAGCAGTACTTC.

The J gene is TRBJ1-1, the V gene TRBV18; possibly TRBD1 for D (6 bases). Germline assignment: CDR1 KGHSH and CDR2 LQKENI. V was pared by 6 bases and J by 7 bases, with 18 bases between. The CDR3 has 14 residues. The CDR3 loop is CASSISEGDFEAFF. Written as DNA, the CDR3 is TGTGCCAGCTCCATTTCCGAGGGGGATTTTGAAGCTTTCTTT.

The genes are TRBV9 and TRBJ1-1; no definite D call. There are 13 residues in the CDR3. The V end was cut by 2 bases, the J end by 0 bases, with 5 bases between. Germline lookup yields CDR1 SGDLS and CDR2 YYNGEE. The DNA of the CDR3 is TGTGCCAGCAGCGTCCGACTGAACACTGAAGCTTTCTTT. This sequence encodes CASSVRLNTEAFF.

The CDR3 protein is CASSPSDRANTIYF. Here the CDR3 DNA reads TGTGCCAGCAGCCCATCCGACAGGGCCAACACCATATATTTT. The rearrangement uses TRBV3-1 (or the pseudogene TRBV3-2) and TRBJ1-3; 7 nucleotides line up with TRBD1. The CDR3 contains 14 residues. Germline CDR1 and CDR2: LGHDT and YNNKEL (reference sequence). J gave up 7 bases and V 4 bases, and 7 bases lay outside the gene matches.

This chain links TRBV11-2 with TRBJ1-6, with D uncertain. V lost 5 bases and J 4 bases, leaving 9 bases between the germline ends. Per germline, CDR1 SGHAT and CDR2 FQNNGV. The CDR3 contains 14 residues. The CDR3 bases are TGTGCCAGCAGCCCACTGGGTTATAATTCACCCCTCCACTTT. Translated, it gives CASSPLGYNSPLHF.

This chain uses TRBV10-3 with TRBJ1-6; possible D gene TRBD1, 6 bases. V lost 11 bases to trimming and J lost 5 bases, with 16 bases between them. The CDR3 extends over 14 amino acids. Looked up from germline, CDR1 is ENHRY and CDR2 is SYGVKD. In nucleotides, the CDR3 is TGTGCCGTACAGGGTGCGAATGATAATTCACCCCTCCACTTT. It encodes CAVQGANDNSPLHF.

This clone has just one count. The J gene is TRBJ2-5, the V gene TRBV5-1; 8 bases align to TRBD2. The CDR3 consists of 16 residues. In germline, CDR1 is SGHRS, CDR2 YFSETQ. V lost 0 bases to trimming and J lost 4 bases; unmatched junction nucleotides: 8. The CDR3: CASSLEVSGAPETQYF. CDR3 DNA sequence: TGCGCCAGCAGCTTGGAGGTTAGCGGGGCGCCAGAGACCCAGTACTTC.

The rearrangement joins TRBV5-1 to TRBJ1-2; D might be TRBD1 (6 bases). The germline V and J ends were trimmed by 5 bases and 8 bases, with 10 bases remaining between them. Per the germline V gene, CDR1 is SGHRS and CDR2 is YFSETQ. The CDR3 covers 11 residues. The CDR3 nucleotides read TGCGCCAGCAGACTCGACAGGGGCTACACCTTC. It encodes CASRLDRGYTF.

The chain carries TRBV19 and TRBJ1-1; unclear D gene. The V gene lost 8 bases and the J gene lost 1 base, with 14 bases spanning the gap. CDR3 length: 14 residues. Germline lookup yields CDR1 LNHDA and CDR2 SQIVND (reference sequence). The CDR3 protein is CASWSTGWNTEAFF. Written as DNA, the CDR3 is TGTGCCAGTTGGTCCACGGGCTGGAACACTGAAGCTTTCTTT.

This clone appeared a few times. The chain joins TRBV30 to TRBJ1-2; D gene uncertain. The CDR3 length is 12 residues. The germline gives CDR1 GTSNPN, CDR2 SVGIG (reference sequence). V gave up 2 bases and J gave up 4 bases, with 8 bases separating them. The chain's CDR3 is CAWSRSAYGYTF. The CDR3 DNA sequence: TGTGCCTGGAGTAGGTCAGCCTATGGCTACACCTTC.

This clone was seen a handful of times. The DNA for the CDR3 is TGTGCCAGCAGTGCTCTAGCGGGGAGCCACGAGCAGTACTTC. Encoded protein: CASSALAGSHEQYF. The chain carries TRBV2 and TRBJ2-7, with TRBD2 matching 9 bases. This CDR3 has 14 amino acids. After removal of 4 bases from V and 5 bases from J, the junction contained 6 bases not matched to a gene. From germline, CDR1 is SNHLY and CDR2 FYNNEI.

The genes are TRBV2 and TRBJ2-3, with 9 bases that match TRBD2. The CDR3 has 14 residues. Trimming at V came to 7 bases and at J to 1 base, leaving 3 bases not matched to a gene. Germline lookup yields CDR1 SNHLY and CDR2 FYNNEI. The CDR3 nucleotides are TGTGCCAGCAACAAGCGGGAGGGCACAGATACGCAGTATTTT. It codes for CASNKREGTDTQYF.

The chain links TRBV30 to TRBJ1-5, with TRBD1 identical over 7 bases. CDR3 length: 16 amino acids. Germline trimming cut 2 bases from V and 8 bases from J; bases unmatched to any gene: 15. The germline V gene encodes CDR1 GTSNPN and CDR2 SVGIG (reference sequence). CDR3 nucleotide sequence: TGTGCCTGGAGTCTCTACGGGACAGCCTTCGGGGAGCCCCAGCATTTT. This sequence encodes CAWSLYGTAFGEPQHF.